This T cell receptor (beta chain) was sequenced during a study of cytomegalovirus exposure and HLA in healthy donors. Notes on the study in general: In an earlier analysis, about 87% or about 30%: the productive usage of most TCR beta V segments.

As regards this clone: Its antigen is unknown.

Both 60 Vbeta primers and 13 Jbeta primers went into the PCR. TCRdb's table, derived via immunoSEQ multiplex PCR, lists solely in-frame clones and lacks some. The data hold over 250,000 clones, with more than 55% observed a single time. The ends lost 5 bases at V and 4 bases at J; junction bases unmatched: 6. CDR3 length: 15 amino acids. Germline V CDR1 and CDR2: SGHVS, FNYEAQ. Sequenced material: PBMCs. This clonotype originated in a female donor in good health and CMV-seronegative. The chain couples TRBV7-6 to TRBJ1-1, with TRBD1 identical over 11 bases. The CDR3 sequence is CASSVPGTGGTEAFF. For the CDR3, the DNA is TGTGCCAGCAGCGTGCCCGGGACAGGGGGCACTGAAGCTTTCTTT.